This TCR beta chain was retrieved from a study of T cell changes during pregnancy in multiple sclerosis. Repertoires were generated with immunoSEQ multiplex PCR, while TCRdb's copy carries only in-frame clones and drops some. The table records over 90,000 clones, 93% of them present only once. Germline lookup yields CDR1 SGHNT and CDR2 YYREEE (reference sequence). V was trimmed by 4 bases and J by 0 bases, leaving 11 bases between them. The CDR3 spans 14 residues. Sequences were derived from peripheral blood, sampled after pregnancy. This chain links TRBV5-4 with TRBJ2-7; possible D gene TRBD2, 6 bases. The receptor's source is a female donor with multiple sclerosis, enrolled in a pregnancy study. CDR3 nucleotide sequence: TGTGCCAGCAGCCAGGAGGGCAACTCCTACGAGCAGTACTTC. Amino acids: CASSQEGNSYEQYF.